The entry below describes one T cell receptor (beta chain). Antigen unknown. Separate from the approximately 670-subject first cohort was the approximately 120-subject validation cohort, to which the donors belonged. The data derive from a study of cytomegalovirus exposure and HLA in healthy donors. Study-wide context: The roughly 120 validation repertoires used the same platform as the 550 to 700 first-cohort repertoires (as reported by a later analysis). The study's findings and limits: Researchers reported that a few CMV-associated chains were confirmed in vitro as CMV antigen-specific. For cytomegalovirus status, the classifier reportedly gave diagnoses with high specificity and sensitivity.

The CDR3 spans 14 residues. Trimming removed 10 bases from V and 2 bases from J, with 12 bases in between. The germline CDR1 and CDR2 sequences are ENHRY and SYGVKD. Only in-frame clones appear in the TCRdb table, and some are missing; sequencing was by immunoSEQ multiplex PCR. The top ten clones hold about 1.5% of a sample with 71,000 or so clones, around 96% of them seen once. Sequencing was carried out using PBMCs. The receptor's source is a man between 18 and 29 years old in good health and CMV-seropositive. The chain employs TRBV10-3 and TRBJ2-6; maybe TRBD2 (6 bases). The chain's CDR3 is CATTREPGANVLTF. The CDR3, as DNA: TGTGCCACCACCCGGGAGCCTGGGGCCAACGTCCTGACTTTC.